This paragraph covers one T cell receptor beta chain sequence. The sample belongs to a study of blood T cell repertoires in COVID-19. Study background: The study drew acute and convalescent COVID-19 samples from the United States, Italy and Spain.

In the study's own analysis: The authors estimated nucleated cell counts from reference gene primer amplification. Method: immunoSEQ multiplex PCR; TCRdb's copy keeps in-frame clones and lacks some. That table is the source of V, J and clone size, and D and trimming were worked out from the DNA. Found here are 100,000 to 150,000 clones, 85% of them singletons; the top ten hold 27%. In germline, CDR1 is MNHEY, CDR2 SMNVEV (reference sequence). V gave up 6 bases and J gave up 6 bases, with 12 bases separating them. The CDR3 is made up of 14 amino acids. The chain is built from TRBV27 and TRBJ1-6; possibly TRBD1 for D (5 bases). The source is a woman of 80 years or more with acute or convalescent COVID-19. The sequenced sample was peripheral blood. CDR3 in DNA: TGTGCCAGCAGCTTGGGGGGACCTAATTCACCCCTCCACTTT. Its translation is CASSLGGPNSPLHF.